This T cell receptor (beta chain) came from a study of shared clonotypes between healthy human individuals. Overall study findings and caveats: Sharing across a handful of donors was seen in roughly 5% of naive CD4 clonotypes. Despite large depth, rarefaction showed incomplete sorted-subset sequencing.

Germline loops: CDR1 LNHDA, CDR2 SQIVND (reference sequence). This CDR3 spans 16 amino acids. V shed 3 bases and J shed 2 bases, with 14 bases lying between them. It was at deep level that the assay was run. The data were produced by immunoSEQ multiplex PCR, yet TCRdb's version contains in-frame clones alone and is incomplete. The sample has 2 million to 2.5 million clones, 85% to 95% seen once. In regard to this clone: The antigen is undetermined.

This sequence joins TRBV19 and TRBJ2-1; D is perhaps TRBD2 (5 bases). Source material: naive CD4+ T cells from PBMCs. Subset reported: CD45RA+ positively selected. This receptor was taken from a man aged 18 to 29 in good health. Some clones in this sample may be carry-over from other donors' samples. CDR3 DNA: TGTGCCAGTAGTATCCGCGGAGGAAGGGCCTACAATGAGCAGTTCTTC. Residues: CASSIRGGRAYNEQFF.